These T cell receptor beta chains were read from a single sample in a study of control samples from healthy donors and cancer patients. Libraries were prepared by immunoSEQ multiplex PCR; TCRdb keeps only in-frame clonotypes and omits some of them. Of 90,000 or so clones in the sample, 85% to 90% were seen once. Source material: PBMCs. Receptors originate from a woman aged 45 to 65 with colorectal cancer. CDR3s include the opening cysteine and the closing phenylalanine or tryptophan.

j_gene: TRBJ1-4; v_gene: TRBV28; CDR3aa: CASSGGVPNEKLFF
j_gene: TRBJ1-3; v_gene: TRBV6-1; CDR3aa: CASSESADLYGNTIYF
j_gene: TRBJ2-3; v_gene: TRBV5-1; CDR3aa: CASSLAGTDTQYF
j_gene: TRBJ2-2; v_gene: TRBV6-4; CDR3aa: CASSFTDTGELFF
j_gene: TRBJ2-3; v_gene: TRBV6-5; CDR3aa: CASSPQGGTDTQYF
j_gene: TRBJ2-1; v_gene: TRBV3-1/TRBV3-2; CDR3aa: CASSQEKGGIDEQFF
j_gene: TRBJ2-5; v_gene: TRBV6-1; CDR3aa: CASSQGADREQETQYF
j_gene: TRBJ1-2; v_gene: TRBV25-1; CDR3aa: CASSEGRQTIYGYTF
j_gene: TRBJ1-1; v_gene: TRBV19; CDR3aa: CASTPGQGNTEAFF
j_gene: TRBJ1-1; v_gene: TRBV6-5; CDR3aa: CASSYNRWNTEAFF
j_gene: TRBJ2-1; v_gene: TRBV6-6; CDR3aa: CASSLPGDGEQFF
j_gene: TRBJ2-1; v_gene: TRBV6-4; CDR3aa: CASTETGPWISYNEQFF
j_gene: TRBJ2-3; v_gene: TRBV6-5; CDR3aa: CASSYSTQSTDTQYF
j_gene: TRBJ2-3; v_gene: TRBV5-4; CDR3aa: CASSFGDSTTDTQYF
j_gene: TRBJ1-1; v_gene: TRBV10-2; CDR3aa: CASSGGQGNTEAFF
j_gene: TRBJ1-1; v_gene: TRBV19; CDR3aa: CASRGPGQGAAFF
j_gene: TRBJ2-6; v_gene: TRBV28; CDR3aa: CASLTAGPGANVLTF
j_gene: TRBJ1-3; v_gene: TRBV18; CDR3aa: CASSPTGISGNTIYF
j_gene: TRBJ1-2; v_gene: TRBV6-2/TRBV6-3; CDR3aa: CASSYGRLFYGYTF
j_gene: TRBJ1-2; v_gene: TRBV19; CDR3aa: CATKPRDRENYTF
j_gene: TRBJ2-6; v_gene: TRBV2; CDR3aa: CASSVRNRGSLGANVLTF
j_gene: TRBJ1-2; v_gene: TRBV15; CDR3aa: CATSRDFSRTANYGYTF
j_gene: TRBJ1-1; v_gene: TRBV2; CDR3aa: CASSEEGNTEAFF
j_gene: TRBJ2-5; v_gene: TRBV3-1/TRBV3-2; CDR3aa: CASSRGLQETQYF
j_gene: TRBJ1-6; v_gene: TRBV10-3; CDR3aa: CAIRDSYNSPLHF
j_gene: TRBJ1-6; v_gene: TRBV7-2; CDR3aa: CASSLQGALNSPLHF